This entry describes one T cell receptor beta chain. Antigen specificity is unknown. This sample is part of a study of cytomegalovirus exposure and HLA in healthy donors. This CDR3 has 15 amino acids. Looked up from germline, CDR1 is MNHEY and CDR2 is SVGAGI. V was pared by 5 bases and J by 3 bases, with 17 bases between. Findings and caveats of the study: A later analysis found that most CMV-associated TCR beta chains appeared HLA-restricted. Prior analysis indicated that the majority of TCR beta V segments exhibited productivity approximately 90% or approximately 30% of the time. Per a later analysis, HLA-associated TCR beta chains showed more clonal expansion than other, equally common TCR beta chains. In vitro data verified three CMV-associated chains as specific for CMV antigens.

Primers for the PCR totalled 60 Vbeta and 13 Jbeta. Assay: immunoSEQ multiplex PCR; the TCRdb copy retains only in-frame clones and omits some. The sample carries some 130,000 clones, just under 80% recorded once. This receptor was obtained from a woman in her thirties or forties in good health and CMV-seronegative. The material sequenced was PBMCs. The chain recombines TRBV6-5 with TRBJ2-7; D may be TRBD2 (6 bases). The CDR3, as DNA: TGTGCCAGCAGTAATCGACGGGGAGGATTCTACGAGCAGTACTTC. It translates to CASSNRRGGFYEQYF.